The table lists the clone carrying this T cell receptor (beta chain) with a few counts. Antigen specificity is unknown. The PCR employed 60 Vbeta primers together with 13 Jbeta primers. Generated by immunoSEQ multiplex PCR, the TCRdb table keeps only in-frame clones and is missing some. The repertoire consists of around 170,000 clones, with roughly 83% occurring once and the leading ten covering more than 0.35%. The sample comes from a study of cytomegalovirus exposure and HLA in healthy donors. General study findings and limits: DRB1 showed the most TCR associations and HLA-C the fewest in a later analysis, as rates varied by HLA locus. A reported reduction in N-insertions relative to the roughly 700-donor mean was seen in an Asian-associated ancestry cluster in a later analysis. HLA alleles showed associations with 15,000 to 20,000 TCR beta sequences in a later analysis, at a 0.05 false discovery rate.

The germline V gene has CDR1 LNHDA and CDR2 SQIVND (reference sequence). Trimming at V came to 3 bases and at J to 6 bases, leaving 4 bases not matched to a gene. This CDR3 contains 13 residues. The source of this sequence is a boy younger than 10 in good health and CMV-seronegative. The chain uses TRBV19 and TRBJ1-2, with 7 positions matching TRBD1. The specimen was PBMCs. The CDR3 DNA reads as TGTGCCAGTAGTATTAGCAGGGGGAATGGCTACACCTTC. The encoded protein is CASSISRGNGYTF.